A selection of T cell receptor beta chains follows, all from one sample in a study of T cell changes during pregnancy in multiple sclerosis. Libraries were prepared by immunoSEQ multiplex PCR; TCRdb keeps only in-frame clonotypes and omits some of them. The table lists around 60,000 clones, about 90% of them singletons. The specimen was CD4+ T cells from peripheral blood mononuclear cells, collected after pregnancy. These receptors all stem from a female donor in good health, enrolled as a control in a pregnancy study. CDR3s include the opening cysteine and the closing phenylalanine or tryptophan. Fields, in order: clone size, V gene, J gene, D gene, CDR3 length, CDR3 protein, CDR3 DNA. D genes are given only for firm matches. The size entry is marked missing in some rows and otherwise reads once, few, many or a size class.

NA	TRBV7-2	TRBJ2-3	TRBD2	17	CASTVTSGTRGTDTQYF	TGTGCCAGCACCGTAACATCTGGGACTAGGGGCACAGATACGCAGTATTTT
NA	TRBV7-9	TRBJ2-3	TRBD1	17	CASSSGQRTTSTDTQYF	TGTGCCAGCAGCTCGGGACAGCGAACAACTAGCACAGATACGCAGTATTTT
NA	TRBV9	TRBJ2-2	NA	13	CASSVSSTGELFF	TGTGCCAGCAGCGTATCGAGCACCGGGGAGCTGTTTTTT
NA	TRBV7-2	TRBJ1-2	NA	12	CASSLEHYGYTF	TGTGCCAGCAGCTTAGAGCACTATGGCTACACCTTC
NA	TRBV5-5	TRBJ1-1	TRBD1	16	CASSRRQGEMNTEAFF	TGTGCCAGCAGCCGCCGACAGGGGGAGATGAACACTGAAGCTTTCTTT
NA	TRBV11-3	TRBJ1-1	NA	13	CASSTLGGTEAFF	TGTGCCAGCAGCACCTTGGGGGGGACTGAAGCTTTCTTT
once	TRBV2	TRBJ2-2	NA	14	CASSDRQNTGELFF	TGTGCCAGCAGTGATAGACAGAACACCGGGGAGCTGTTTTTT
NA	TRBV18	TRBJ2-1	TRBD2	17	CASSPSLIAGVYNEQFF	TGTGCCAGCTCACCAAGTTTGATAGCGGGGGTTTATAATGAGCAGTTCTTC
once	TRBV30	TRBJ2-1	TRBD2	14	CAWKAGGNYNEQFF	TGTGCCTGGAAAGCGGGGGGGAACTACAATGAGCAGTTCTTC
NA	TRBV27	TRBJ1-3	NA	13	CASSLMTGNTIYF	TGTGCCAGCAGCCTGATGACAGGAAACACCATATATTTT
once	TRBV10-3	TRBJ2-2	TRBD1	16	CAISGRQGPNTGELFF	TGTGCCATCAGTGGGAGACAGGGGCCGAACACCGGGGAGCTGTTTTTT
NA	TRBV19	TRBJ1-1	NA	14	CASSIMGASTEAFF	TGTGCCAGTAGTATTATGGGGGCAAGCACTGAAGCTTTCTTT
NA	TRBV5-1	TRBJ1-2	NA	11	CASSENYGYTF	TGCGCCAGCAGCGAGAACTATGGCTACACCTTC